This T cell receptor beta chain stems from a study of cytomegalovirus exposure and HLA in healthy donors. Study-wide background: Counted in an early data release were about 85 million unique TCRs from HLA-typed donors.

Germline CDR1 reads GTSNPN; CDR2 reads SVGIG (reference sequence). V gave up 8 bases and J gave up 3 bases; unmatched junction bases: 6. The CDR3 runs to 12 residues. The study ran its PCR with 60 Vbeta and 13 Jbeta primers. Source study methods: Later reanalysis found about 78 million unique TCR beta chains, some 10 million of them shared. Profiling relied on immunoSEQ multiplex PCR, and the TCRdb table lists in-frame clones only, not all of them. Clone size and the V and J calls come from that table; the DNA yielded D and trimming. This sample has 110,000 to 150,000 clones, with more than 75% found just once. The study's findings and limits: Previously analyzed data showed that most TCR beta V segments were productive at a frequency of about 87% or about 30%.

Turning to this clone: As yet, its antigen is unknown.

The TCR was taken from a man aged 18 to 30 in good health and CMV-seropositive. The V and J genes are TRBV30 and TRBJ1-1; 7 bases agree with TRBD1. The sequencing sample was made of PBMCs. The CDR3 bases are TGTGCCGGCAACAGGGGTTACACTGAAGCTTTCTTT. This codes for CAGNRGYTEAFF.